The 21 T cell receptor beta chains given below trace back to one sample, sequenced in a study of blood T cell repertoires in COVID-19. Clones were read by immunoSEQ multiplex PCR, and TCRdb kept only the in-frame ones, dropping some. The data contain under 250,000 clones, about four fifths of them singletons. The source material was peripheral blood. Receptors originate from an elderly woman with acute or convalescent COVID-19.

The chain couples TRBV27 to TRBJ1-1; 8 nucleotides line up with TRBD1. The CDR3 is 15 amino acids. Per germline, CDR1 MNHEY and CDR2 SMNVEV (reference sequence). V lost 5 bases and J lost 5; bases outside the gene matches: 10. This CDR3 is CASSPQGALSTEAFF. The CDR3 DNA reads as TGTGCCAGCAGTCCGCAGGGGGCTCTTTCTACTGAAGCTTTCTTT.

The chain uses TRBV14 and TRBJ2-3; 11 bases line up with TRBD2. Germline loops: CDR1 SGHDN, CDR2 FVKESK. The length of the CDR3 is 16 residues. V trimming: 4 bases; J trimming: 1 base; junction bases outside the gene matches: 4. Here the CDR3 DNA reads TGTGCCAGCAGCCGCCAACTAGCGGGAGGCACAGATACGCAGTATTTT. Translated: CASSRQLAGGTDTQYF. Full variable domain (rest looked up from reference TRBV14 and TRBJ2-3): EAGVTQFPSHSVIEKGQTVTLRCDPISGHDNLYWYRRVMGKEIKFLLHFVKESKQDESGMPNNRFLAERTGGTYSTLKVQPAELEDSGVYFCASSRQLAGGTDTQYFGPGTRLTVL.

This chain links TRBV5-4 with TRBJ1-2; weak D call: TRBD1 (5 bases). The length of the CDR3 is 15 residues. The V and J ends lost 0 bases and 7 bases respectively, with 16 bases between them. CDR1 SGHNT and CDR2 YYREEE come from the germline V gene (reference sequence). The DNA for the CDR3 is TGTGCCAGCAGCTTGGATGGCAGGGCCAAGGGTGGCTACACCTTC. This gives the protein CASSLDGRAKGGYTF.

V usage is TRBV11-2 and J usage is TRBJ1-5; the D is unclear. The CDR3 loop spans 15 amino acids. The germline V and J ends were trimmed by 4 bases and 1 base, with 11 bases remaining between them. CDR1 SGHAT and CDR2 FQNNGV come from the germline V gene. The CDR3 here is CASSSSSGSNQPQHF. The CDR3 coding sequence is TGTGCCAGCAGCTCTAGTAGTGGGAGCAATCAGCCCCAGCATTTT.

In DNA, the CDR3 is TGTGCCAGCAGTGAATCTCTAGCGGTGGCCTCCGGGGAGCTGTTTTTT. Translating gives CASSESLAVASGELFF. This chain connects TRBV6-1 to TRBJ2-2; 7 bases are shared with TRBD2. This CDR3 is built from 16 residues. Germline CDR1 MNHNS, CDR2 SASEGT. The V and J ends lost 2 bases and 6 bases, in that order; junction bases with no gene match: 9.

The chain joins TRBV6-5 to TRBJ1-3; D unclear. Germline V gene data show CDR1 as MNHEY and CDR2 as SVGAGI. Trimming took off 6 bases at V and 0 bases at J, with 6 bases between the two ends. The CDR3 has 13 amino acids. Here the CDR3 reads CASSTSSGNTIYF. Here the CDR3 DNA reads TGTGCCAGCAGCACCAGCTCTGGAAACACCATATATTTT.

V gene TRBV5-1 combines with J gene TRBJ1-1; D gene uncertain. V was clipped by 7 bases and J by 2 bases, with 9 bases between them. Germline V gene lookup returns CDR1 SGHRS and CDR2 YFSETQ. The length of the CDR3 is 12 residues. The CDR3 nucleotides are TGCGCCAGCGCGGAGGGAAACACTGAAGCTTTCTTT. Residues: CASAEGNTEAFF.

The rearrangement joins TRBV7-9 to TRBJ1-1, with 11 bases identical to TRBD1. The CDR3 has 14 residues. After removal of 5 bases from V and 8 bases from J, the junction contained 7 bases not matched to a gene. Germline values: CDR1 SEHNR, CDR2 FQNEAQ (reference sequence). CDR3 sequence: CASSLSGQGAEAFF. The CDR3 DNA reads TGTGCCAGCAGCCTATCCGGACAGGGGGCCGAAGCTTTCTTT.

This sequence joins TRBV5-6 and TRBJ2-1; 9 bases match TRBD2. Germline CDR1 is SGHDT and CDR2 is YYEEEE. The CDR3 is 15 amino acids. V dropped 4 bases and J dropped 4; count of bases not matched to a gene: 6. CDR3 DNA sequence: TGTGCCAGCAGCCCCTGGCGGGGGGGTTACAATGAGCAGTTCTTC. This translates into CASSPWRGGYNEQFF. Looking up the rest from reference TRBV5-6 and TRBJ2-1 gives the full variable domain: DAGVTQSPTHLIKTRGQQVTLRCSPKSGHDTVSWYQQALGQGPQFIFQYYEEEERQRGNFPDRFSGHQFPNYSSELNVNALLLGDSALYLCASSPWRGGYNEQFFGPGTRLTVL.

This clone was seen a single time. The gene calls are TRBV6-2 or TRBV6-3 and TRBJ1-1; 7 bases agree with TRBD1. Germline lookup yields CDR1 MNHEY and CDR2 SVGEGT. Trimming removed 4 bases from V and 3 bases from J; junction bases left unmatched: 5. This CDR3 spans 14 amino acids. Here the CDR3 reads CASSSPQGYTEAFF. CDR3 DNA sequence: TGTGCCAGCAGTTCACCACAGGGGTACACTGAAGCTTTCTTT.

The chain links TRBV19 to TRBJ1-1, with 8 bases matching TRBD1. CDR1 and CDR2 from the germline V gene are LNHDA and SQIVND (reference sequence). Germline trimming cut 3 bases from V and 6 bases from J; bases unmatched to any gene: 21. This CDR3 is 19 amino acids long. The DNA of the CDR3 is TGTGCCAGTAGTATGGGGGCGCGACAGGGGACGACACTCCTCTCTGAAGCTTTCTTT. It is translated as CASSMGARQGTTLLSEAFF.

The chain has TRBV5-1 and TRBJ1-1; D unclear. Germline V lookup: CDR1 SGHRS, CDR2 YFSETQ. V was clipped by 0 bases and J by 4 bases, with 10 bases between them. The CDR3 runs to 14 residues. CDR3 residues: CASSLAQTGTEAFF. CDR3 in DNA: TGCGCCAGCAGCTTGGCCCAGACGGGCACTGAAGCTTTCTTT.

This chain uses TRBV6-5 with TRBJ1-2; D ambiguous. This CDR3 contains 12 residues. Trimming stripped 4 bases from V and 2 bases from J, with 5 bases between. CDR1 MNHEY and CDR2 SVGAGI come from the germline V gene. CDR3 in DNA: TGTGCCAGCAGTTCTAGGAACTATGGCTACACCTTC. As protein: CASSSRNYGYTF.

This clone was counted a single time. The chain is built from TRBV7-9 and TRBJ2-6; 7 bases are a match to TRBD1. The V and J ends lost 4 bases and 0 bases, in that order; junction bases with no gene match: 9. Germline V gives CDR1 SEHNR, CDR2 FQNEAQ (reference sequence). The CDR3 covers 18 residues. CDR3: CASSSSGGASSGANVLTF. The CDR3 DNA follows: TGTGCCAGCAGCTCATCAGGGGGTGCTAGCTCTGGGGCCAACGTCCTGACTTTC. The full variable domain, its missing parts supplied by reference TRBV7-9 and TRBJ2-6, is DTGVSQNPRHKITKRGQNVTFRCDPISEHNRLYWYRQTLGQGPEFLTYFQNEAQLEKSRLLSDRFSAERPKGSFSTLEIQRTEQGDSAMYLCASSSSGGASSGANVLTFGAGSRLTVL.

V is TRBV11-3 and J is TRBJ2-1; 10 bases are a match to TRBD2. Germline CDR1 is SGHNT and CDR2 is YENEEA. V dropped 0 bases and J dropped 3; count of bases not matched to a gene: 11. The CDR3 spans 19 residues. Here the CDR3 DNA reads TGTGCCAGCAGCTTAGAGAGCCCTAGCGGGGGCCGTGTCTACAATGAGCAGTTCTTC. As protein: CASSLESPSGGRVYNEQFF.

This clone was detected only once. This rearrangement joins TRBV7-2 to TRBJ2-1; 7 positions agree with TRBD1. The ends lost 3 bases at V and 5 bases at J; junction bases unmatched: 4. Per germline, CDR1 SGHTA and CDR2 FQGNSA. CDR3 length: 14 residues. The CDR3 sequence is CASSLLQGNNEQFF. The CDR3 DNA is TGTGCCAGCAGCTTGTTACAGGGGAACAATGAGCAGTTCTTC.

The rearrangement uses TRBV5-1 and TRBJ1-5, with D possibly matching TRBD1 (5 bases). The CDR3 is made up of 12 amino acids. V lost 0 bases and J 10 bases, leaving 8 bases between the germline ends. CDR1 and CDR2 from the germline V gene are SGHRS and YFSETQ. The CDR3 here is CASSLDTGPQHF. The CDR3 DNA follows: TGCGCCAGCAGCTTGGACACAGGCCCCCAGCATTTT.

The chain carries TRBV12-3 or TRBV12-4 and TRBJ1-5; TRBD1 matches 7 bases. This CDR3 region has 13 residues. Trimming cost V 6 bases and J 5 bases; bases outside gene matches: 4. The CDR3 spells CASSLDRDQPQHF. CDR3 nucleotide sequence: TGTGCCAGCAGCCTCGACAGGGATCAGCCCCAGCATTTT.

This clone was counted only a few times. The DNA of the CDR3 is TGTGCCAGCAGCCAACCCGGGACTAAGAACGAGCAGTACTTC. It codes for CASSQPGTKNEQYF. V and J are TRBV3-1 (or the pseudogene TRBV3-2) and TRBJ2-7, with TRBD2 identical over 7 bases. With V trimmed by 2 bases and J by 5 bases, 6 bases remained unmatched. The CDR3 has 14 amino acids. Germline CDR1 is LGHDT and CDR2 is YNNKEL (reference sequence).

The V call is TRBV5-1, the J call TRBJ2-1; D is perhaps TRBD2 (7 bases). The CDR3 contains 15 residues. The V gene's germline CDR1 is SGHRS and CDR2 YFSETQ. Trimming took 7 bases from V and 4 from J, leaving 18 bases between them. CDR3: CASGSAGAGYNEQFF. The DNA for the CDR3 is TGCGCCAGCGGGTCGGCGGGGGCTGGGTACAATGAGCAGTTCTTC.

V gene TRBV4-1 combines with J gene TRBJ1-1, with TRBD1 matching 7 bases. Germline lookup yields CDR1 MGHRA and CDR2 YSYEKL. The CDR3 has 16 residues. V dropped 1 base and J dropped 3; count of bases not matched to a gene: 8. CDR3 in amino acids: CASSQGRGQADTEAFF. For the CDR3, the DNA is TGCGCCAGCAGCCAAGGGAGGGGGCAGGCGGACACTGAAGCTTTCTTT.